Below are 10 T cell receptor beta chains sequenced from a single sample in a study of blood T cell repertoires in COVID-19. Produced via immunoSEQ multiplex PCR; TCRdb's table is partial and in-frame only. The sample holds under 300,000 clones, 75% to 95% seen once. Sequencing input: PBMCs or T cells enriched from blood (not recorded which). The receptors derive from a woman aged 18 to 35 who had recovered from COVID-19.

The chain carries TRBV11-3 and TRBJ1-2, with TRBD1 identical over 7 bases. After removal of 5 bases from V and 3 bases from J, the junction contained 15 bases not matched to a gene. The V gene's germline CDR1 is SGHNT and CDR2 YENEEA. The CDR3 has 17 residues. DNA of the CDR3: TGTGCCAGCAGCCTAGCTCGCGCAGACAGGGTCGACTATGGCTACACCTTC. This gives the protein CASSLARADRVDYGYTF.

This rearrangement joins TRBV28 to TRBJ2-3; 14 bases match TRBD2. J was trimmed by 4 bases and V by 7 bases; bases with no gene match: 7. The CDR3 spans 16 residues. Germline lookup yields CDR1 MDHEN and CDR2 SYDVKM. CDR3 loop: CASNPPGLAGADTQYF. The CDR3 coding sequence is TGTGCCAGCAACCCACCGGGACTAGCGGGAGCAGATACGCAGTATTTT.

This clone came up a few times. J is TRBJ1-4 and V is TRBV5-6; unclear D gene. This CDR3 has 15 residues. From germline, CDR1 is SGHDT and CDR2 YYEEEE. V dropped 2 bases and J dropped 0 bases, with 8 bases sitting between them. CDR3: CASSLQVATNEKLFF. CDR3 coding DNA: TGTGCCAGCAGCTTACAAGTCGCAACTAATGAAAAACTGTTTTTT.

A single count supports this clone. CDR3 amino acids: CASSDTLRTGTYYGYTF. CDR3 nucleotides: TGTGCCAGCAGTGACACCCTCCGGACTGGAACTTACTATGGCTACACCTTC. This chain links TRBV6-4 with TRBJ1-2, with no clear D. The length of the CDR3 is 17 residues. From germline, CDR1 is MRHNA and CDR2 SNTAGT. The V end was cut by 2 bases, the J end by 3 bases, with 19 bases between.

This clone was detected only once. This chain links TRBV28 with TRBJ1-2; 8 bases are shared with TRBD1. The CDR3 has 15 amino acids. Trimming cost V 3 bases and J 4 bases; bases outside gene matches: 7. Germline V gene lookup returns CDR1 MDHEN and CDR2 SYDVKM. Here the CDR3 reads CASSFADRASYGYTF. The CDR3 DNA reads TGTGCCAGCAGTTTCGCGGACAGGGCTTCCTATGGCTACACCTTC.

V is TRBV28 and J is TRBJ1-5; tentative D call: TRBD1 (5 bases). The CDR3 contains 17 residues. V was pared by 7 bases and J by 0 bases, with 19 bases between. CDR1 and CDR2 from the germline V gene are MDHEN and SYDVKM. The CDR3 region has the DNA TGTGCCAGCATCACCGGCGGTGGGGCTTATAGCAATCAGCCCCAGCATTTT. Translated: CASITGGGAYSNQPQHF.

This chain joins TRBV11-3 and TRBJ2-1; no definite D call. Trimming took 5 bases from V and 6 from J, leaving 17 bases between them. The CDR3 extends over 15 amino acids. Germline values: CDR1 SGHNT, CDR2 YENEEA. CDR3 coding DNA: TGTGCCAGCAGCCCTCACTACTCCGGATCCAATGAGCAGTTCTTC. Translating gives CASSPHYSGSNEQFF.

A single count supports this clone. The rearrangement joins TRBV19 to TRBJ1-3; the D is unclear. Germline V gives CDR1 LNHDA, CDR2 SQIVND (reference sequence). The CDR3 has 12 amino acids. V was trimmed by 3 bases and J by 3 bases, leaving 3 bases between them. The CDR3 region is CASSIGGNTIYF. CDR3 nucleotide sequence: TGTGCCAGTAGTATCGGTGGAAACACCATATATTTT. The variable domain in full, with the rest retrieved from reference TRBV19 and TRBJ1-3, is DGGITQSPKYLFRKEGQNVTLSCEQNLNHDAMYWYRQDPGQGLRLIYYSQIVNDFQKGDIAEGYSVSREKKESFPLTVTSAQKNPTAFYLCASSIGGNTIYFGEGSWLTVV.

The chain recombines TRBV28 with TRBJ1-2; D might be TRBD1 (5 bases). Germline CDR1 reads MDHEN; CDR2 reads SYDVKM. V was clipped by 3 bases and J by 5 bases, with 19 bases between them. This CDR3 is 16 amino acids long. This chain's CDR3 is CASSLLQETIMYGYTF. CDR3 in DNA: TGTGCCAGCAGTTTGTTACAGGAAACTATAATGTATGGCTACACCTTC.

The gene calls are TRBV11-3 and TRBJ2-3, with 9 bases identical to TRBD2. Looked up from germline, CDR1 is SGHNT and CDR2 is YENEEA. CDR3 length equals 16 residues. The ends lost 5 bases at V and 1 base at J; junction bases unmatched: 7. The CDR3 spells CASSPGLAGGTDTQYF. In nucleotides, the CDR3 is TGTGCCAGCAGCCCCGGATTAGCGGGGGGCACAGATACGCAGTATTTT.